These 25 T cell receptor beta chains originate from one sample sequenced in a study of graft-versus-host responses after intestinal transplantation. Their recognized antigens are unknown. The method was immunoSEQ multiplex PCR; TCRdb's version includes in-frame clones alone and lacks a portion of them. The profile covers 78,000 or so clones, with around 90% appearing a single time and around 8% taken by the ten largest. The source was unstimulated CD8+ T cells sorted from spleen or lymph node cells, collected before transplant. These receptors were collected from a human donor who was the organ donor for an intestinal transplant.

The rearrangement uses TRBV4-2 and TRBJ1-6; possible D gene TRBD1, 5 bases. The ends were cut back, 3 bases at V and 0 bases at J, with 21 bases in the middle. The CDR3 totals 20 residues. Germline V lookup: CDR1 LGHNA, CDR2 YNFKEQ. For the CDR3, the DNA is TGTGCCAGCAGCCATTATATCGGGGTCCGACAGAGCTCCTATAATTCACCCCTCCACTTT. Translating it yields CASSHYIGVRQSSYNSPLHF.

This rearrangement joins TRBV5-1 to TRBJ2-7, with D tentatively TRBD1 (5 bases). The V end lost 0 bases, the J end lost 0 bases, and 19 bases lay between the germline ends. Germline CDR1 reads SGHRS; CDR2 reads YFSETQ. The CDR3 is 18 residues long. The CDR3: CASSLAGLRLLSSYEQYF. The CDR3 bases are TGCGCCAGCAGCTTGGCAGGGTTAAGACTCCTGAGCTCCTACGAGCAGTACTTC.

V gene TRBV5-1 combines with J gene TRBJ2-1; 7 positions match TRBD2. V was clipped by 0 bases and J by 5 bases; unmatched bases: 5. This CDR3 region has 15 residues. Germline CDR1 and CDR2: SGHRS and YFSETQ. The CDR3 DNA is TGCGCCAGCAGCTTGGGGAGCGGGGTGAACAATGAGCAGTTCTTC. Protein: CASSLGSGVNNEQFF.

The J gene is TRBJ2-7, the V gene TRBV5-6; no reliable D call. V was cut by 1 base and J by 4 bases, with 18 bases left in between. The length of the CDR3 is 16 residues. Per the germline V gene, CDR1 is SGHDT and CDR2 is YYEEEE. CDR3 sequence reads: CASSLIYGSGIYEQYF. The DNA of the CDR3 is TGTGCCAGCAGCTTGATTTACGGGTCGGGTATTTACGAGCAGTACTTC.

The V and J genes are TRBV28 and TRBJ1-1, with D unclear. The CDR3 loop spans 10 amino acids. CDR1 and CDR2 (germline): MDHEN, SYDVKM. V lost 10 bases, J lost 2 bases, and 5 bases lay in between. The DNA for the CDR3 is TGTGCCACCACAAACACTGAAGCTTTCTTT. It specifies CATTNTEAFF.

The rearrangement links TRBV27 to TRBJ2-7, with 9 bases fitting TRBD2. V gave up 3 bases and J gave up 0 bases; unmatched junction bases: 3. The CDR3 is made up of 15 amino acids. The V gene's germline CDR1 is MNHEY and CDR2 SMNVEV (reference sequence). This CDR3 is CASSFSGGSSYEQYF. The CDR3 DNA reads TGTGCCAGCAGTTTTAGCGGGGGATCCTCCTACGAGCAGTACTTC.

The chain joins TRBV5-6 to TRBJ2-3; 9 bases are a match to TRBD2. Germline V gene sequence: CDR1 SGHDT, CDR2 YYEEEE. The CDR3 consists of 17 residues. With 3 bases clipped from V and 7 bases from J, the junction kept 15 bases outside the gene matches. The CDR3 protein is CASSSVEGAGGPHTQYF. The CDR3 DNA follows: TGTGCCAGCAGCTCCGTGGAGGGGGCGGGGGGGCCCCATACGCAGTATTTT.

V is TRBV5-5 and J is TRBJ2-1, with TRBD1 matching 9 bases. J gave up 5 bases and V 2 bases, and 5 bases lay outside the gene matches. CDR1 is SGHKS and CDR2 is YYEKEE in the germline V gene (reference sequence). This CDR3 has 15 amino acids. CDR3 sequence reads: CASSLPGQGNNEQFF. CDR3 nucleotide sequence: TGTGCCAGCAGCTTACCGGGACAGGGTAACAATGAGCAGTTCTTC.

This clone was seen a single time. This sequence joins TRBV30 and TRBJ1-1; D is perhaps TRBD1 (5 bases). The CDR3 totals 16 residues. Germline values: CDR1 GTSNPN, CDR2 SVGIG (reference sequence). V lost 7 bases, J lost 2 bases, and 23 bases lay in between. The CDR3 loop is CALSRDAIPLNTEAFF. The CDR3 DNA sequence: TGTGCCTTGTCCAGGGACGCAATTCCACTCAACACTGAAGCTTTCTTT.

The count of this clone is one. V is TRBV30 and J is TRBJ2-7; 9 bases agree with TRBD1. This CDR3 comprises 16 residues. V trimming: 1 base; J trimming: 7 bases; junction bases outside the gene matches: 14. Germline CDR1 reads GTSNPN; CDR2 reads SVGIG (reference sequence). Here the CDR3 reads CAWSASQTGGRLEQYF. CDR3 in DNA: TGTGCCTGGAGTGCCTCCCAAACAGGGGGCCGTTTGGAGCAGTACTTC.

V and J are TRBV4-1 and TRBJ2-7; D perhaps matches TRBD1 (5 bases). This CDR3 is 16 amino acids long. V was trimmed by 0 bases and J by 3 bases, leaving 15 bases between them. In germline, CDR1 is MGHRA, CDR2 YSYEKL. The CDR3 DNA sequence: TGCGCCAGCAGCCAAGAACCCTCGACAGTTCTCTACGAGCAGTACTTC. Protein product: CASSQEPSTVLYEQYF.

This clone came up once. The CDR3 loop is CASSLVPSGEWNEQFF. CDR3 sequence (DNA): TGCGCCAGCAGCTTGGTGCCTAGCGGGGAGTGGAATGAGCAGTTCTTC. The V call is TRBV5-1, the J call TRBJ2-1; 9 positions match TRBD2. Germline V CDR1 and CDR2: SGHRS, YFSETQ. V was clipped by 0 bases and J by 7 bases; unmatched bases: 8. The CDR3 extends over 16 amino acids.

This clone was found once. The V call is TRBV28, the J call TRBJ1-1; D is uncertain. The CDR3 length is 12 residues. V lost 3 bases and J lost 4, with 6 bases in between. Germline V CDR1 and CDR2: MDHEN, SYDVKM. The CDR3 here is CASSLDGTEAFF. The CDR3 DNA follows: TGTGCCAGCAGTTTGGATGGCACTGAAGCTTTCTTT.

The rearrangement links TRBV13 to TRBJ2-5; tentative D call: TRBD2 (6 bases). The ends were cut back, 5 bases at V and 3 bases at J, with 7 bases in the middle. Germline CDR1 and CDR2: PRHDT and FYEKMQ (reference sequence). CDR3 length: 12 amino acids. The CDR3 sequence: CASSGGEETQYF. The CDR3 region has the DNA TGTGCCAGCAGCGGAGGGGAAGAGACCCAGTACTTC.

CDR3 in amino acids: CASSHRRGRNQPQHF. The DNA for the CDR3 is TGTGCCAGTAGTCATAGACGGGGTCGGAATCAGCCCCAGCATTTT. The chain couples TRBV19 to TRBJ1-5; the D is unclear. Germline lookup yields CDR1 LNHDA and CDR2 SQIVND (reference sequence). CDR3 size: 15 residues. V was cut by 5 bases and J by 4 bases, with 15 bases left in between. Full variable domain (remainder filled in from reference TRBV19 and TRBJ1-5): DGGITQSPKYLFRKEGQNVTLSCEQNLNHDAMYWYRQDPGQGLRLIYYSQIVNDFQKGDIAEGYSVSREKKESFPLTVTSAQKNPTAFYLCASSHRRGRNQPQHFGDGTRLSIL.

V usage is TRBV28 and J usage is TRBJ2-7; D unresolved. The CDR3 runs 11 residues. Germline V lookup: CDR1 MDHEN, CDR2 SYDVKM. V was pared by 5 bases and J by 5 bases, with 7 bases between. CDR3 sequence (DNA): TGTGCCAGCAGTCCCCTCCACGAGCAGTACTTC. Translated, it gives CASSPLHEQYF.

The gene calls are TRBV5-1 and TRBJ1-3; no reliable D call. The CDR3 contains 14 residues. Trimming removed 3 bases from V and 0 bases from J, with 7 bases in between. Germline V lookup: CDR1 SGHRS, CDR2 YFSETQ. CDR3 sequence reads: CASSSVSSGNTIYF. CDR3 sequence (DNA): TGCGCCAGCAGCTCCGTAAGCTCTGGAAACACCATATATTTT. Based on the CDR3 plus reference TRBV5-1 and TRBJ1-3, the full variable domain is KAGVTQTPRYLIKTRGQQVTLSCSPISGHRSVSWYQQTPGQGLQFLFEYFSETQRNKGNFPGRFSGRQFSNSRSEMNVSTLELGDSALYLCASSSVSSGNTIYFGEGSWLTVV.

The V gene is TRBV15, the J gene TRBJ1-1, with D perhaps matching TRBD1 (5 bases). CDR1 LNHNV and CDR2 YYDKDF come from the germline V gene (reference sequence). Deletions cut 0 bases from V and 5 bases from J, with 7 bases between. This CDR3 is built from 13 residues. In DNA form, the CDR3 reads TGTGCCACCAGCAGAGAAGGACATACTGAAGCTTTCTTT. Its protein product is CATSREGHTEAFF. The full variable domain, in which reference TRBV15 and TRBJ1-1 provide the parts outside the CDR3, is DAMVIQNPRYQVTQFGKPVTLSCSQTLNHNVMYWYQQKSSQAPKLLFHYYDKDFNNEADTPDNFQSRRPNTSFCFLDIRSPGLGDTAMYLCATSREGHTEAFFGQGTRLTVV.

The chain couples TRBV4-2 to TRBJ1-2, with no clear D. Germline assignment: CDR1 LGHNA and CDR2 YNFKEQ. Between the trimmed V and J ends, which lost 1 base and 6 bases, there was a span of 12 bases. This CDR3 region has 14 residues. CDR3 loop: CASSQVFEGDGYTF. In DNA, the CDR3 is TGTGCCAGCAGCCAAGTATTCGAGGGAGATGGCTACACCTTC.

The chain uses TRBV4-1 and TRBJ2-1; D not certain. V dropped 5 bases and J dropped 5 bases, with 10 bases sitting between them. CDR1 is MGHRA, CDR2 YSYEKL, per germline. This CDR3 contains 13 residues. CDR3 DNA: TGCGCCAGCAGCTCCCTCCTGGACAATGAGCAGTTCTTC. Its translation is CASSSLLDNEQFF.

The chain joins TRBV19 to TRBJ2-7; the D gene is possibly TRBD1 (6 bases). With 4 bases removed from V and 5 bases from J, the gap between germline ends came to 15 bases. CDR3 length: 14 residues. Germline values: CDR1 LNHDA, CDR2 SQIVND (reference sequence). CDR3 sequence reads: CASSKYYRVDEQYF. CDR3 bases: TGTGCCAGTAGTAAATACTACAGGGTTGACGAGCAGTACTTC.

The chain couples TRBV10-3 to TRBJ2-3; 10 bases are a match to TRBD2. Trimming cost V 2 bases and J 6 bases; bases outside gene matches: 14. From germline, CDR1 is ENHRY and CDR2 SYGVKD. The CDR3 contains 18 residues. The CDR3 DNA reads TGTGCCATCAGTGAGAGCGGCGGGCTAGCGGGGGTCTCGGATACGCAGTATTTT. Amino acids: CAISESGGLAGVSDTQYF.

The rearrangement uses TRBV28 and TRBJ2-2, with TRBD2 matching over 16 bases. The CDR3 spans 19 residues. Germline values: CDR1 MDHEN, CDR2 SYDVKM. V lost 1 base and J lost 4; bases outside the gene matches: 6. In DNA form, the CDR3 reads TGTGCCAGCAGTTTATCCGGGACTAGCGGGGGGGCGAGCACCGGGGAGCTGTTTTTT. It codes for CASSLSGTSGGASTGELFF. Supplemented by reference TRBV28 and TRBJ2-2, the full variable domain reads DVKVTQSSRYLVKRTGEKVFLECVQDMDHENMFWYRQDPGLGLRLIYFSYDVKMKEKGDIPEGYSVSREKKERFSLILESASTNQTSMYLCASSLSGTSGGASTGELFFGEGSRLTVL.

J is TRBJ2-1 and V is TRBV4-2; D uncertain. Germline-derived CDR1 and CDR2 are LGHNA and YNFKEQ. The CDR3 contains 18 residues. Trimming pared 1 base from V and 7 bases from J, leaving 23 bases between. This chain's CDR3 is CASSQGVPPEATENEQFF. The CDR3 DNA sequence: TGTGCCAGCAGCCAAGGAGTACCCCCCGAAGCGACGGAAAATGAGCAGTTCTTC.

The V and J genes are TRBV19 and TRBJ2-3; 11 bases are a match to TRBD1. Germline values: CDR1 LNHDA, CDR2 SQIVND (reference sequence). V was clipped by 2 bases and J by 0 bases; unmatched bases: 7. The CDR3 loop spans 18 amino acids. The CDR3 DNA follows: TGTGCCAGTAGTATACTGGGACAGGGGGAGACTAGCACAGATACGCAGTATTTT. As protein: CASSILGQGETSTDTQYF.